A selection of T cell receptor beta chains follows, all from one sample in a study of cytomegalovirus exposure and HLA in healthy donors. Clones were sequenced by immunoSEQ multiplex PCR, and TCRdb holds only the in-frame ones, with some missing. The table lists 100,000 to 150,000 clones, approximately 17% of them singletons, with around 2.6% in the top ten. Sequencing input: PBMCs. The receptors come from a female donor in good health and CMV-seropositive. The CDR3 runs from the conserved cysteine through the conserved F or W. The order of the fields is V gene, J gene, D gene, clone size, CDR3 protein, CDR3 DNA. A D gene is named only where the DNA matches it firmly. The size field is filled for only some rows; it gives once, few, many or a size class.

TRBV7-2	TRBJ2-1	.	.	CASSFYRDEQFF	TGTGCCAGCAGCTTCTATCGGGATGAGCAGTTCTTC
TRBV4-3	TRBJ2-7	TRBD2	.	CASSQGTSVSYEQYF	TGCGCCAGCAGCCAAGGGACTAGCGTGTCCTACGAGCAGTACTTC
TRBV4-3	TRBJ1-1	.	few	CASSQGSGGLPTEAFF	TGCGCCAGCAGCCAAGGATCGGGGGGCCTCCCCACTGAAGCTTTCTTT
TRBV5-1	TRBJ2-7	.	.	CASLGGGSEQYF	TGCGCCAGCTTAGGTGGAGGAAGCGAGCAGTACTTC
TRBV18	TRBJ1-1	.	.	CASSPRAGDTEAFF	TGTGCCAGCTCACCCCGCGCAGGGGACACTGAAGCTTTCTTT
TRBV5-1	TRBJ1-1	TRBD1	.	CASSLADRGSYTEAFF	TGCGCCAGCAGCTTGGCCGACAGGGGTAGCTACACTGAAGCTTTCTTT
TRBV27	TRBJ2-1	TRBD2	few	CASSQIRTSLYNEQFF	TGTGCCAGCAGCCAGATAAGGACTAGCCTCTACAATGAGCAGTTCTTC
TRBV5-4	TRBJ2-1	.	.	CASRSSYNEQFF	TGTGCCAGCAGAAGTAGCTACAATGAGCAGTTCTTC
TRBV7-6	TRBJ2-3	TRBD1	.	CASSLAPGRDRVVGDTQYF	TGTGCCAGCAGCTTAGCCCCGGGTCGGGACAGGGTCGTCGGAGATACGCAGTATTTT
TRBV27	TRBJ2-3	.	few	CASSPGGPDTQYF	TGTGCCAGCAGTCCCGGGGGTCCAGATACGCAGTATTTT
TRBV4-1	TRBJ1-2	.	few	CASSLGRLGGYTF	TGCGCCAGCAGCCTCGGCAGGCTGGGTGGCTACACCTTC
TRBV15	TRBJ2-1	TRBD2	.	CATSRGVAGRSSYNEQFF	TGTGCCACCAGCAGAGGGGTAGCGGGGCGTAGCTCCTACAATGAGCAGTTCTTC
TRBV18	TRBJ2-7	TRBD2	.	CASSQRGEVYEQYF	TGTGCCAGCTCTCAGCGGGGGGAGGTCTACGAGCAGTACTTC
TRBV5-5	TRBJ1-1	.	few	CASSLALLNTEAFF	TGTGCCAGCAGCTTAGCCTTATTGAACACTGAAGCTTTCTTT
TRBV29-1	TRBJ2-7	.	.	CSVGGENYEQYF	TGCAGCGTTGGTGGGGAGAACTACGAGCAGTACTTC
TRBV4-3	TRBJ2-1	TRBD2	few	CASSQLPSGEYNEQFF	TGCGCCAGCAGCCAACTCCCAAGCGGGGAATACAATGAGCAGTTCTTC
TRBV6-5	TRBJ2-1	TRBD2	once	CASSYSSTSHEQFF	TGTGCCAGCAGTTACTCATCGACTAGCCATGAGCAGTTCTTC
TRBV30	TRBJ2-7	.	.	CAWSVTDRQYF	TGTGCCTGGAGTGTAACCGACAGGCAGTACTTC
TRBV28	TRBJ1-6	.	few	CASSPGQLRVPPLHF	TGTGCCAGCAGTCCGGGACAATTAAGAGTCCCACCCCTCCACTTT
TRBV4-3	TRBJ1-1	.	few	CASSQFLGGNTEAFF	TGCGCCAGCAGCCAATTTCTGGGAGGGAACACTGAAGCTTTCTTT
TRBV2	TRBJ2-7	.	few	CASGSRKHEQYF	TGTGCCAGCGGATCTAGAAAGCACGAGCAGTACTTC
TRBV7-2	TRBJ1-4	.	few	CASSLKVGGLSEKLFF	TGTGCCAGCAGCTTAAAGGTTGGGGGCTTGAGCGAAAAACTGTTTTTT
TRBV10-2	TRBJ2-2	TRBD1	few	CATNRPDRVAGELFF	TGCGCCACCAACCGTCCGGACAGGGTGGCCGGGGAGCTGTTTTTT
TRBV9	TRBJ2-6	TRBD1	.	CASSVDGTGYSGANVLTF	TGTGCCAGCAGCGTAGACGGGACAGGCTACTCTGGGGCCAACGTCCTGACTTTC
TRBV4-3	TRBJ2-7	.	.	CASSQETRGPAYEQYF	TGCGCCAGCAGCCAAGAAACCCGCGGGCCCGCCTACGAGCAGTACTTC
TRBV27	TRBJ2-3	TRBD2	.	CASSSSRTSGTDTQYF	TGTGCCAGCAGTTCATCCCGGACTAGCGGGACAGATACGCAGTATTTT
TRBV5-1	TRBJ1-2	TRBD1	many	CASRIQGDYGYTF	TGCGCCAGCAGAATTCAGGGGGACTATGGCTACACCTTC
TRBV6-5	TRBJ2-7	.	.	CASSYSNARRDYEQYF	TGTGCCAGCAGTTACTCGAATGCGAGAAGGGACTACGAGCAGTACTTC
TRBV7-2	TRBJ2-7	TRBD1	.	CASSRRTGNEQYF	TGTGCCAGCAGCCGCCGGACAGGCAACGAGCAGTACTTC
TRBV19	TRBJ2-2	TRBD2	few	CASSIGWRTRDTGELFF	TGTGCCAGTAGTATAGGGTGGCGGACTAGAGACACCGGGGAGCTGTTTTTT
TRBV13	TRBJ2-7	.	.	CASSLRSYEQYF	TGTGCCAGCAGCCTTCGCTCCTACGAGCAGTACTTC